Sequencing of this T cell receptor (beta chain) was carried out in a study of chemoradiotherapy in HPV16-positive cancers. Looking at the study overall: Functional T-cell assays on a couple of HPV16-positive patients' cells defined candidate HPV-specific clones and common TCR motifs.

Repertoires were generated with immunoSEQ multiplex PCR, while TCRdb's copy carries only in-frame clones and drops some. The top ten hold about 5.1% of the sample, which has 25,000 to 40,000 clones, 88% seen once. V was shortened by 4 bases and J by 4 bases, with 5 bases between the two germline ends. This CDR3 has 12 residues. Germline V lookup: CDR1 SGHNT, CDR2 YENEEA. Study findings and constraints: During treatment, candidate HPV-specific clones and E7-related motifs expanded in tumor.

A note on this clone: The target antigen is unknown.

This TCR was recovered from a human donor with HPV-associated anogenital cancer. The chain recombines TRBV11-3 with TRBJ2-1, with D uncertain. The sample consisted of blood, taken from a patient who underwent chemoradiotherapy. Written as DNA, the CDR3 is TGTGCCAGCAGCTCCCAGTACAATGAGCAGTTCTTC. Amino acids: CASSSQYNEQFF.